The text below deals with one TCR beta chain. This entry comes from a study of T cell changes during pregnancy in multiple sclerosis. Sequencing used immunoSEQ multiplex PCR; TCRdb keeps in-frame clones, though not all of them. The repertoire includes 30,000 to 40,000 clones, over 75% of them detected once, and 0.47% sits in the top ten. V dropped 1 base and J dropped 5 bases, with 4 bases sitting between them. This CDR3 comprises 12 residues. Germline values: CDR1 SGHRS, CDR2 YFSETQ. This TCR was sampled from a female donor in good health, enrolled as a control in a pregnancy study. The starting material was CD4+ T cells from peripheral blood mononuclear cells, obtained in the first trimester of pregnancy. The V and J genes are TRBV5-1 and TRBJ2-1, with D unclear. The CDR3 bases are TGCGCCAGCAGCTTGACAGACAATGAGCAGTTCTTC. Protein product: CASSLTDNEQFF.